This T cell receptor (beta chain) was retrieved from a study of Graves' ophthalmopathy and Graves' hyperthyroidism. The germline CDR1 and CDR2 sequences are MGHRA and YSYEKL. CDR3 length: 18 amino acids. J gave up 0 bases and V 5 bases, and 6 bases lay outside the gene matches. Amplification targeted the TCR beta CDR3 regions, with RNA transcripts as the source material. RT-PCR was first run with HTBI primers, then multiplex PCR in a second round. MiXCR was run by TCRdb on the multiplex PCR reads, yielding one entry per CDR3 protein. The table shows around 600,000 distinct CDR3 sequences, with roughly 39% occurring only once.

The chain links TRBV4-1 to TRBJ2-6; TRBD1 agrees at 11 bases. This receptor was obtained from an adult man with Graves' ophthalmopathy. The sequencing sample was made of peripheral blood. DNA for the CDR3: TGCGCCAGCAGCAGAAGGACAGGGGGCACCTCTGGGGCCAACGTCCTGACTTTC. Translated: CASSRRTGGTSGANVLTF.